The clone carrying this T cell receptor (beta chain) was seen at least ten times. The antigen is undetermined. Germline assignment: CDR1 MGHDK and CDR2 SYGVNS. Trimming pared 1 base from V and 4 bases from J, leaving 13 bases between. The CDR3 runs 15 residues. The source of the sample is a study of metastatic and nonmetastatic thyroid tumors. Turning to the study itself: Comparison of repertoires was carried out across blood and tumor or nodule tissue from malignant and benign thyroid patients.

General study points: A significant increase in TCR beta diversity was reportedly seen in malignant thyroid tumors relative to benign nodules, in blood and tumor.

Patients had received no treatment of any kind before thyroid surgery. TCRdb called clones again from the PCR reads with MiXCR. The profile shows 30,000 to 35,000 clones, about 30% of them singletons. The clonotype originates from a female donor with papillary thyroid cancer or a benign thyroid nodule (not recorded which). Some clones in this sample may be carry-over from other donors' samples. Sequencing was carried out using blood. The chain uses TRBV25-1 and TRBJ1-2; weak D call: TRBD1 (6 bases). DNA of the CDR3: TGTGCCAGCAGTGAATGGGCCGGGGGGCTCTATGGCTACACCTTC. Residues: CASSEWAGGLYGYTF.